What follows describes a single T cell receptor beta chain. Its antigen is as yet unknown. 5'RACE primed from the constant segment yielded TCR alpha and TCR beta cDNA libraries bearing sample barcodes and UMIs. In TCRdb, the 5' RACE reads were re-called with MiXCR into one record per CDR3 protein. Of 90,000 to 120,000 distinct CDR3 sequences in the sample, approximately 15% are singletons; the top ten hold less than 40%. This sample is drawn from a study of T-cell memory formation after mild COVID-19. Study-level results: The second-wave clones peaking on day 37 were not confirmed as SARS-CoV-2-specific. Mainly CM and EM harbored the contracting CD4+ clones; mainly EMRA harbored the CD8+ ones.

V lost 5 bases and J lost 4, with 15 bases in between. Looked up from germline, CDR1 is SEHNR and CDR2 is FQNEAQ (reference sequence). The CDR3 covers 15 residues. The sequenced sample consisted of PBMCs or a T cell subset sorted from them (not recorded which). This clonotype was obtained from a man aged 18 to 29 who had mild COVID-19 (a few samples of this study predate the infection). Cell type and time point are not known. This sequence joins TRBV7-9 and TRBJ1-3, with a possible D match to TRBD1 (5 bases). CDR3 in DNA: TGTGCCAGCAGCAAAGACCAGGGTCCAGGAAACACCATATATTTT. This codes for CASSKDQGPGNTIYF.